This T cell receptor (beta chain) originates from a study of cytomegalovirus exposure and HLA in healthy donors. The study ran its PCR with 60 Vbeta and 13 Jbeta primers. The method was immunoSEQ multiplex PCR; TCRdb's version includes in-frame clones alone and lacks a portion of them. Among some 90,000 clones listed, more than 65% were seen once. Overall study findings and caveats: Later analysis associated a missense DCLRE1C variant with TCR beta V- and J-gene trimming.

In the case of this clone: Its specificity is not known.

The receptor comes from a man aged 55 to 70 in good health and CMV-seronegative. Source material: PBMCs.

For the CDR3, the DNA is TGTGCCTGCGCCGGGACAGGGGGCTTATCCTATAATTCACCCCTCCACTTT. It yields the protein CACAGTGGLSYNSPLHF. The rearrangement links TRBV30 to TRBJ1-6; 12 bases match TRBD1. This CDR3 is built from 17 residues. Germline CDR1 GTSNPN, CDR2 SVGIG (reference sequence). Unmatched junction bases numbered 7, after V lost 6 bases and J lost 1 base.